One sample yielded the 24 T cell receptor beta chains listed below, sequenced in a study of tumor and adjacent non-tumor tissue in lung cancer (dated by TCRdb to the late 2010s). Library preparation employed multiplex PCR. Sequenced using an Illumina HiSeq 2500. Following protocols modified from ARM-PCR, the researchers constructed TCRbeta libraries through three rounds of nested PCR with primers (Table S4). The public reads were run again by TCRdb, first through fastp at Q25 and then through MiXCR, and only productive beta chains were kept. Records with the same CDR3 protein are collapsed into one entry carrying the most frequent genes and DNA. Across this sample there are some 120,000 distinct CDR3 sequences, with approximately 71% seen only once. Together, the top ten hold about 13% of the sample. RNA was isolated from bulk unsorted tissue, and RNA quality was assessed with a NanoDrop ND-1000 and an Agilent 2100.

Specimen: lung tumor tissue. These receptors were obtained from a man aged 25 to 45 with non-small cell lung cancer.

Worth noting for this clonotype: The junction differs from germline at one of its ends, possibly a read error. The rearrangement joins TRBV20-1 to TRBJ2-5; D remains ambiguous. This CDR3 contains 13 residues. In germline, CDR1 is DFQATT, CDR2 SNEGSKA (reference sequence). The CDR3 reads CCANDLREETQYF. In DNA form, the CDR3 reads TGCTGTGCCAACGACCTCCGAGAAGAGACCCAGTACTTC.

This clonotype was counted at least ten times. One end of the junction does not line up with germline, which may come from a read error. V and J are TRBV5-6 and TRBJ2-3; D uncertain. Germline CDR1 is SGHDT and CDR2 is YYEEEE. CDR3 size: 14 residues. The CDR3 bases are TGTGCCAGCACCTTGATCGGCTACTCAGATACGCAGTATTTT. Its translation: CASTLIGYSDTQYF. The full variable domain, rest sourced from reference TRBV5-6 and TRBJ2-3, is DAGVTQSPTHLIKTRGQQVTLRCSPKSGHDTVSWYQQALGQGPQFIFQYYEEEERQRGNFPDRFSGHQFPNYSSELNVNALLLGDSALYLCASTLIGYSDTQYFGPGTRLTVL.

Of note for this clonotype: Without the conserved terminal phenylalanine or tryptophan, this CDR3 likely stems from a read error. The limits of the CDR3 on the DNA are not certain, so only TCRdb's listed CDR3 is given. The chain has TRBV6-2 or TRBV6-3 and TRBJ1-3; the table's D call TRBD1 went unverified against the DNA. Counting both end residues, the CDR3 totals 17 amino acids. Germline CDR1 and CDR2: MNHEY and SVGEGT. The CDR3 here is CASSWDTRGYSGNTINL.

This clonotype was picked up many times. The chain carries TRBV6-5 and TRBJ2-1; tentatively, D is TRBD1 (6 bases). Germline V gene data show CDR1 as MNHEY and CDR2 as SVGAGI. The CDR3 runs to 13 residues. The V end was cut by 4 bases, the J end by 9 bases, with 13 bases between. This chain's CDR3 is CASSSPVGGEQFF. The CDR3 region has the DNA TGTGCCAGCAGTTCACCCGTAGGGGGTGAGCAGTTCTTC.

Concerning this clonotype: A much larger clone lies a single base off, so this may be a read error. V is TRBV6-2 or TRBV6-3 and J is TRBJ2-4, with 10 bases that match TRBD2. J gave up 9 bases and V 4 bases, and 6 bases lay outside the gene matches. The germline V gene has CDR1 MNHEY and CDR2 SVGEGT. The CDR3 totals 14 residues. This CDR3 is CASSLGSGGSIQYF. The CDR3 DNA is TGTGCCAGCAGTTTGGGTAGCGGGGGGAGCATTCAGTACTTC.

This clonotype was observed a few times. The CDR3 here is CASRRLAGDMGGEQYF. CDR3 nucleotide sequence: TGTGCCAGCAGAAGACTAGCGGGAGATATGGGAGGCGAGCAGTACTTC. This chain connects TRBV11-3 to TRBJ2-7; TRBD2 matches at 12 bases. The CDR3 has 16 residues. Germline CDR1 is SGHNT and CDR2 is YENEEA. Germline trimming cut 6 bases from V and 6 bases from J; bases unmatched to any gene: 12. The entire variable domain, with the rest obtained from reference TRBV11-3 and TRBJ2-7, is as follows: EAGVVQSPRYKIIEKKQPVAFWCNPISGHNTLYWYLQNLGQGPELLIRYENEEAVDDSQLPKDRFSAERLKGVDSTLKIQPAELGDSAVYLCASRRLAGDMGGEQYFGPGTRLTVT.

Remarks on this clonotype: A much bigger clone sits one base away, suggesting this may be a read error. The gene calls are TRBV6-2 or TRBV6-3 and TRBJ2-3; D gene ambiguous. CDR3 length: 12 amino acids. The V gene's germline CDR1 is MNHEY and CDR2 SVGEGT. The chain's CDR3 is CAGSSPLDTQYF. Written as DNA, the CDR3 is TGTGCCGGCAGTTCCCCCCTAGATACGCAGTATTTT.

This clonotype counts as medium-sized (0.01 to 0.1%). The genes are TRBV11-2 and TRBJ2-1; D is perhaps TRBD1 (6 bases). Germline lookup yields CDR1 SGHAT and CDR2 FQNNGV. CDR3 length equals 15 residues. V was trimmed by 1 base and J by 13 bases, leaving 20 bases between them. The CDR3 DNA reads as TGTGCCAGCAGCTTAGGACAGGCAAGGACGATCCTTCAGTTCTTC. This sequence encodes CASSLGQARTILQFF. The full variable domain, its missing parts supplied by reference TRBV11-2 and TRBJ2-1, is EAGVAQSPRYKIIEKRQSVAFWCNPISGHATLYWYQQILGQGPKLLIQFQNNGVVDDSQLPKDRFSAERLKGVDSTLKIQPAKLEDSAVYLCASSLGQARTILQFFGPGTRLTVL.

To note about this clonotype: A much larger clone lies a single base off, so this may be a read error. The CDR3 DNA sequence: TGTGACAGCAGATACGACAGGAATGAGCAGTTCTTC. Its protein product is CDSRYDRNEQFF. The V and J genes are TRBV6-6 and TRBJ2-1, with D possibly being TRBD1 (6 bases). Germline lookup yields CDR1 MNHNY and CDR2 SVGAGI (reference sequence). CDR3 length: 12 residues.

This clonotype was observed a single time. At one end the junction does not follow the germline gene, possibly because of a read error. The J gene is TRBJ2-7, the V gene TRBV11-1; a possible D gene is TRBD1 (7 bases). The CDR3 runs 15 residues. Germline values: CDR1 SGHAT, CDR2 FQDESV (reference sequence). Here the CDR3 reads CASSFLTGRSYEQYF. Here the CDR3 DNA reads TGTGCTAGCAGCTTCCTGACAGGGAGGTCCTACGAGCAGTACTTC.

To note about this clonotype: The junction departs from germline at one end; a sequencing error may be responsible. The rearrangement joins TRBV29-1 to TRBJ2-1; D might be TRBD2 (5 bases). Germline V lookup: CDR1 SQVTM, CDR2 ANQGSEA. CDR3 length: 15 residues. CDR3 DNA sequence: TGCAGCGTTGAAGGGCGCCGGAGAGGGTACAATGAGCAGCTCTTC. This codes for CSVEGRRRGYNEQLF.

For this clonotype: The junction departs from the called germline gene at one end, perhaps through a read error. The rearrangement joins TRBV5-4 to TRBJ2-3; the D gene is possibly TRBD2 (6 bases). This CDR3 spans 14 amino acids. CDR1 is SGHNT, CDR2 YYREEE, per germline (reference sequence). The CDR3 DNA reads as TGTGCCAGCAGCCAAGGACTAAGCACAGATATGCAGTATTTT. This gives the protein CASSQGLSTDMQYF.

The chain uses TRBV7-8 and TRBJ2-5; 7 bases align to TRBD2. CDR3 size: 15 residues. Germline V lookup: CDR1 SGHVS, CDR2 FQNEAQ. The V and J ends lost 1 base and 1 base, in that order; junction bases with no gene match: 3. CDR3 sequence (DNA): TGTGCCAGCAGCTTAGTGACTAGCAGCCAAGAGACCCAGTACTTC. Translating it yields CASSLVTSSQETQYF.

The rearrangement uses TRBV7-2 and TRBJ2-3; D remains unclear. The CDR3 spans 15 residues. The ends were cut back, 3 bases at V and 1 base at J, with 11 bases in the middle. Per germline, CDR1 SGHTA and CDR2 FQGNSA. CDR3 nucleotides: TGTGCCAGCAGCTTTTATGATCCGGGCACAGATACGCAGTATTTT. It specifies CASSFYDPGTDTQYF.

This clonotype has a count of ten or more. This CDR3 reads CASSGLAGVDETQYF. The CDR3 nucleotides are TGTGCCAGCAGTGGACTAGCGGGGGTCGATGAGACCCAGTACTTC. This chain links TRBV6-6 with TRBJ2-5, with TRBD2 identical over 13 bases. Germline lookup yields CDR1 MNHNY and CDR2 SVGAGI (reference sequence). V shed 5 bases, J shed 5 bases, and the junction held 5 bases outside the gene matches. The CDR3 spans 15 residues.

In the case of this clonotype: One end of the junction does not line up with germline, which may come from a read error. The chain uses TRBV11-2 and TRBJ1-2; 11 positions agree with TRBD1. Germline CDR1 reads SGHAT; CDR2 reads FQNNGV. CDR3 length: 15 residues. The CDR3 DNA sequence: TGTGCCAACAGCTCCCGGACAGGGGGCCTCTATGACTACACCTTC. This sequence encodes CANSSRTGGLYDYTF.

Comment on this clonotype: A much larger clone differs from this one at a single base, so this may be a read error. The V call is TRBV6-6, the J call TRBJ2-1; D is possibly TRBD2 (7 bases). Germline lookup yields CDR1 MNHNY and CDR2 SVGAGI (reference sequence). This CDR3 is 14 amino acids long. V shed 10 bases and J shed 9 bases, with 22 bases lying between them. The CDR3 coding sequence is TGTGCCATCAGGGAAGGTCAGGGGAGGGGTGAGCAGTTCTTC. This codes for CAIREGQGRGEQFF.

On this clonotype itself: This may stem from a read error, because a much larger clone lies one nucleotide away. The genes are TRBV6-5 and TRBJ1-3, with 7 bases that match TRBD1. The CDR3 contains 15 residues. Germline CDR1 and CDR2: MNHEY and SVGAGI. Trimming took 8 bases from V and 0 from J; bases not matched to a gene: 7. The CDR3 loop reads CASATGLGSGNTIYF. Written as DNA, the CDR3 is TGTGCCAGCGCGACAGGGCTGGGCTCTGGAAACACCATATATTTT.

V gene TRBV6-2 or TRBV6-3 combines with J gene TRBJ2-7; TRBD2 matches at 9 bases. Germline V gives CDR1 MNHEY, CDR2 SVGEGT. This CDR3 is 15 amino acids long. Germline trimming cut 5 bases from V and 13 bases from J; bases unmatched to any gene: 18. The chain's CDR3 is CASSPFAGGPHEDYF. CDR3 nucleotide sequence: TGTGCCAGCAGTCCCTTCGCGGGAGGGCCCCACGAGGATTACTTC.

In the case of this clonotype: Given a much more abundant clone one base away, this may be a read error. Because it lacks the conserved phenylalanine or tryptophan at the end, this CDR3 is likely a read error. The chain couples TRBV20-1 to TRBJ2-3; 7 bases line up with TRBD2. The CDR3 totals 14 residues. V was pared by 0 bases and J by 3 bases, with 3 bases of the junction left unmatched. CDR1 is DFQATT, CDR2 SNEGSKA, per germline (reference sequence). The CDR3 nucleotides are TGCAGTGCTAGAGATCCACTAGCGACAGATACGCAGTATTTG. This sequence encodes CSARDPLATDTQYL.

This clonotype was counted a few times. The genes are TRBV4-1 and TRBJ1-1; D remains unclear. The CDR3 is made up of 15 amino acids. V gave up 4 bases and J gave up 3 bases, with 15 bases separating them. Germline CDR1 and CDR2: MGHRA and YSYEKL. In DNA, the CDR3 is TGCGCCAGCAGCCTAGGTTCGGGCTCGGACACTGAAGCTTTCTTT. Protein: CASSLGSGSDTEAFF.

The sample holds a few counts of this clonotype. The chain uses TRBV7-8 and TRBJ1-5; possible D gene TRBD1, 6 bases. This CDR3 has 15 residues. Germline V gene sequence: CDR1 SGHVS, CDR2 FQNEAQ. Trimming took 5 bases from V and 6 from J, leaving 17 bases between them. Here the CDR3 DNA reads TGTGCCAGCAGCCGCGAACAGGGCGGAGGTCAGCCCCAGCATTTT. This encodes CASSREQGGGQPQHF.

This clonotype was seen at least ten times. The V gene is TRBV20-1, the J gene TRBJ2-5; D unclear. The CDR3 contains 13 residues. Germline V gene data show CDR1 as DFQATT and CDR2 as SNEGSKA (reference sequence). The germline V and J ends were trimmed by 0 bases and 2 bases, with 7 bases remaining between them. The CDR3 spells CSARETVQETQYF. CDR3 DNA: TGCAGTGCTAGAGAGACGGTGCAAGAGACCCAGTACTTC.

As for this clonotype: A read error may account for a junction end that differs from germline. The chain joins TRBV20-1 to TRBJ1-2, with 8 bases fitting TRBD1. Germline CDR1 reads DFQATT; CDR2 reads SNEGSKA (reference sequence). The CDR3 is 16 residues long. The CDR3 region is CSASGRQGSTNYGFTF. The CDR3 nucleotides read TGCAGTGCTAGTGGGAGACAGGGGTCGACTAACTATGGCTTCACTTTC.